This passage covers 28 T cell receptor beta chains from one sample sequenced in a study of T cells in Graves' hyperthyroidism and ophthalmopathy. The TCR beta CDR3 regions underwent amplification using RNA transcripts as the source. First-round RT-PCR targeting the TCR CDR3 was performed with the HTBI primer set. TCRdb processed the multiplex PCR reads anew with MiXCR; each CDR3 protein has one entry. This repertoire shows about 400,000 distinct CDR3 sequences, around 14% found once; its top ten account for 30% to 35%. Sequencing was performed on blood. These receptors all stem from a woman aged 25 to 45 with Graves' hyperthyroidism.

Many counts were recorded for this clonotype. The CDR3 loop is CASSRTFASNYGYTF. In nucleotides, the CDR3 is TGTGCCAGCAGCCGGACGTTCGCATCTAACTATGGCTACACCTTC. The chain carries TRBV3-1 and TRBJ1-2; no definite D call. This CDR3 is 15 amino acids long. Per germline, CDR1 LGHDT and CDR2 YNNKEL (reference sequence). V was pared by 4 bases and J by 0 bases, with 12 bases between.

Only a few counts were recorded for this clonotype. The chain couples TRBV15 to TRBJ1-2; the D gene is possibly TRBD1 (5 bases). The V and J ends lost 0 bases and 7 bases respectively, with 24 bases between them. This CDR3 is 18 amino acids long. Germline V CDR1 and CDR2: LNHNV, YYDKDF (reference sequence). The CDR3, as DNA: TGTGCCACCAGCAGAGATGGGCTAACGTTGGGGACCTCGGGTGGCTACACCTTC. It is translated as CATSRDGLTLGTSGGYTF.

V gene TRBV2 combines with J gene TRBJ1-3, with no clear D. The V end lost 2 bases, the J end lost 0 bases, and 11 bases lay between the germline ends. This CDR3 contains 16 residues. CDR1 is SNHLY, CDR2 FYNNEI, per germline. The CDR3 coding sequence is TGTGCCAGCAGTGAATTGCCCGAGGTCTCTGGAAACACCATATATTTT. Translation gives CASSELPEVSGNTIYF. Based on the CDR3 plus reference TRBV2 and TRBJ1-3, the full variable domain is EPEVTQTPSHQVTQMGQEVILRCVPISNHLYFYWYRQILGQKVEFLVSFYNNEISEKSEIFDDQFSVERPDGSNFTLKIRSTKLEDSAMYFCASSELPEVSGNTIYFGEGSWLTVV.

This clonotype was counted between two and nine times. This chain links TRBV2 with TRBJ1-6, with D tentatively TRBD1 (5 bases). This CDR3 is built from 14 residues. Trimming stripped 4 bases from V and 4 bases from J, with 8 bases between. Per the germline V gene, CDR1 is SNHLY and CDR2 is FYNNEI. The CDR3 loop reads CASSAAGYNSPLHF. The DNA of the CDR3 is TGTGCCAGCAGTGCCGCAGGGTATAATTCACCCCTCCACTTT.

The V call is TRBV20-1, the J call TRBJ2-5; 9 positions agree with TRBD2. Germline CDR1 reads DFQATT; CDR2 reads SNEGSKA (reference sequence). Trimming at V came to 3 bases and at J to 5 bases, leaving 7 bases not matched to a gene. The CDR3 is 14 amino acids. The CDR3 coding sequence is TGCAGTGCTAGCGCGGGAGGGCCGTCGGAGACCCAGTACTTC. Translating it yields CSASAGGPSETQYF.

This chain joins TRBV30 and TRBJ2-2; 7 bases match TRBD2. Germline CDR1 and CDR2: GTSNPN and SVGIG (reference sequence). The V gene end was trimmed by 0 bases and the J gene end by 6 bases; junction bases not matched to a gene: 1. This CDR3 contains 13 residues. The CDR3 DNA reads TGTGCCTGGAGTGTAACTAGCGCCGGGGAGCTGTTTTTT. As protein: CAWSVTSAGELFF.

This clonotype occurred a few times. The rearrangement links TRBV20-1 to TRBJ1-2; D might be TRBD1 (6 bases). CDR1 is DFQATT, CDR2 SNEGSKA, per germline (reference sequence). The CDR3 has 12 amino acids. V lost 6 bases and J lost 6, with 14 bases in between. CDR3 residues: CSAREAGDGYTF. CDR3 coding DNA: TGCAGTGCCCGAGAGGCAGGGGATGGCTACACCTTC.

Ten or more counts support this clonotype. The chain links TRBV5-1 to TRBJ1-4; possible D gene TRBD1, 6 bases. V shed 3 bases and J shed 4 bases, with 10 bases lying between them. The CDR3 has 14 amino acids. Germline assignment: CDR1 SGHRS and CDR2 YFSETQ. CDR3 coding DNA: TGCGCCAGCAGCTCCCAGGGGAATAATGAAAAACTGTTTTTT. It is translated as CASSSQGNNEKLFF.

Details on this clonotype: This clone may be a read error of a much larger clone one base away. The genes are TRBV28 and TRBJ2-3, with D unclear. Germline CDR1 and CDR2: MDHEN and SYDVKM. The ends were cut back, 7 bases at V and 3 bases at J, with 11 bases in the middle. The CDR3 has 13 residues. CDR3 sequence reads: CASNQSPTDTQYF. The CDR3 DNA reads TGTGCCAGCAATCAAAGTCCGACAGATACGCAGTATTTT.

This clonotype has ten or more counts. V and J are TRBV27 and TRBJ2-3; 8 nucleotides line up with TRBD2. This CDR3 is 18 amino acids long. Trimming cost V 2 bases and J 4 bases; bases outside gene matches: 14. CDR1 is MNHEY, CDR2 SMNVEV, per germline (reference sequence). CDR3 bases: TGTGCCAGCAGTTTAAGGGTAGCGGGGCCCCTAGTGTCAGATACGCAGTATTTT. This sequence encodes CASSLRVAGPLVSDTQYF.

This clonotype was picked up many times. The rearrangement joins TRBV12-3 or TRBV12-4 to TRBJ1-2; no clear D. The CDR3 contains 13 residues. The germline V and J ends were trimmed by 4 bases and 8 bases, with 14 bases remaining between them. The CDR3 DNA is TGTGCCAGCAGTTCATCCATCGAGCGGGGCTACACCTTC. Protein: CASSSSIERGYTF.

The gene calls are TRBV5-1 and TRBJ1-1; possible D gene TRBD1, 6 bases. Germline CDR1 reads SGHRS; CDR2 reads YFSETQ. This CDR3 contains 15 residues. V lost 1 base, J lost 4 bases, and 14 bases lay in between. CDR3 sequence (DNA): TGCGCCAGCAGCTTGAGGGGGGGCCTGAGCACTGAAGCTTTCTTT. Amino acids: CASSLRGGLSTEAFF.

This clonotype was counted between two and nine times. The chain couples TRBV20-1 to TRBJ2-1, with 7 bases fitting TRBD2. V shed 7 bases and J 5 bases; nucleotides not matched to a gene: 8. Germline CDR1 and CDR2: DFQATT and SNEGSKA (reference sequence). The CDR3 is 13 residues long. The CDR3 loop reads CSVGTNLNNEQFF. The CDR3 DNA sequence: TGCAGTGTCGGGACTAATTTGAACAATGAGCAGTTCTTC.

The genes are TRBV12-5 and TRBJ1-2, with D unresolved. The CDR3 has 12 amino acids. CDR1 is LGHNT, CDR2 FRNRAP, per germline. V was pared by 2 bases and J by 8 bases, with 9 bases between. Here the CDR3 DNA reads TGTGCTAGTGGTTTGCCCGGGCTGGGCTACACCTTC. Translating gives CASGLPGLGYTF.

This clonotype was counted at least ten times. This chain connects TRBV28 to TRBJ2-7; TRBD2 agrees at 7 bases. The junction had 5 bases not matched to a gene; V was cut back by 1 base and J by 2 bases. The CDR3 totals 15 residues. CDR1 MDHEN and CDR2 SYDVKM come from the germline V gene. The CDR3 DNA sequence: TGTGCCAGCAGTTTATTCCGGGAGGCCGCCTACGAGCAGTACTTC. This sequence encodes CASSLFREAAYEQYF. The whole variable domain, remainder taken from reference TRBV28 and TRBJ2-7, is DVKVTQSSRYLVKRTGEKVFLECVQDMDHENMFWYRQDPGLGLRLIYFSYDVKMKEKGDIPEGYSVSREKKERFSLILESASTNQTSMYLCASSLFREAAYEQYFGPGTRLTVT.

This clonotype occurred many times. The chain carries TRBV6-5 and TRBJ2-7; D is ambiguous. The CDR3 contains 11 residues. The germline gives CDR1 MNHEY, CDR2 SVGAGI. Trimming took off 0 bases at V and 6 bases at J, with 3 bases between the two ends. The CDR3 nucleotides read TGTGCCAGCAGTTACTCGTTCGAGCAGTACTTC. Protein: CASSYSFEQYF.

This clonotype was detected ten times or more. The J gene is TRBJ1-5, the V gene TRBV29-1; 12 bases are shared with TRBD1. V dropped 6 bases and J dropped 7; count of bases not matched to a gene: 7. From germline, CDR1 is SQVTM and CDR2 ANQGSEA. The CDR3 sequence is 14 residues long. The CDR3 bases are TGCAGCGTGGGGGACAGGGGGCTTGAGCAGCCCCAGCATTTT. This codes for CSVGDRGLEQPQHF.

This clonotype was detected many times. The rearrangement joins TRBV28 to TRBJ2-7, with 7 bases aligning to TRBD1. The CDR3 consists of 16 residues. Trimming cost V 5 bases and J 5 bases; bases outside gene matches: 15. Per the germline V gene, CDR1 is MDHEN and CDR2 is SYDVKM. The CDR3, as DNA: TGTGCCAGCAGTACATCCCGACAGGGAAGGTACCACGAGCAGTACTTC. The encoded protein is CASSTSRQGRYHEQYF.

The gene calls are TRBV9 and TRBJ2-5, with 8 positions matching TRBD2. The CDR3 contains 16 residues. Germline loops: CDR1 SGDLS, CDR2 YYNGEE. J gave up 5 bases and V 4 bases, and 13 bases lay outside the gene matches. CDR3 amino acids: CASSSSGVGGAETQYF. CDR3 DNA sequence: TGTGCCAGCAGCAGTAGCGGGGTCGGCGGCGCCGAGACCCAGTACTTC.

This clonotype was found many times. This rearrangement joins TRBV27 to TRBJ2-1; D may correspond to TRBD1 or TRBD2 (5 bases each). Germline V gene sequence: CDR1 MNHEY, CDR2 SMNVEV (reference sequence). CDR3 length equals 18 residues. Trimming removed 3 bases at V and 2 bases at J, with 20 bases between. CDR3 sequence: CASSFGPGWGSAYNEQFF. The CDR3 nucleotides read TGTGCCAGCAGTTTTGGTCCGGGCTGGGGGAGCGCCTACAATGAGCAGTTCTTC.

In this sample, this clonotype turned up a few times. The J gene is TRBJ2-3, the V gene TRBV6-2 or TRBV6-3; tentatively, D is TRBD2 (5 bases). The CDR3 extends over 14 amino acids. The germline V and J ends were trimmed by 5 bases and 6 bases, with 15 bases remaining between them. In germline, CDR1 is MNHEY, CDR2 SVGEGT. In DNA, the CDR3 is TGTGCCAGCAGTACCACGGGATGGCTTGATACGCAGTATTTT. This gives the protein CASSTTGWLDTQYF.

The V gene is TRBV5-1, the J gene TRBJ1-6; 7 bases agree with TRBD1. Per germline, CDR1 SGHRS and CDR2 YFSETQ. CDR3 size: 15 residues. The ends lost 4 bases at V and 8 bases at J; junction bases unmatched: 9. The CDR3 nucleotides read TGCGCCAGCAGCCCCAACACAGGGGCGGATTCACCCCTCCACTTT. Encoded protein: CASSPNTGADSPLHF.

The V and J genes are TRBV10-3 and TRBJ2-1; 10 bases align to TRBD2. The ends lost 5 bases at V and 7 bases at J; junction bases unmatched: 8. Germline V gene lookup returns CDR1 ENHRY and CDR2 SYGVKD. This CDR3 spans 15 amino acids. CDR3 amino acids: CAISPLAGGTNEQFF. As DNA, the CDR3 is TGTGCCATCAGTCCTTTAGCGGGGGGAACAAATGAGCAGTTCTTC.

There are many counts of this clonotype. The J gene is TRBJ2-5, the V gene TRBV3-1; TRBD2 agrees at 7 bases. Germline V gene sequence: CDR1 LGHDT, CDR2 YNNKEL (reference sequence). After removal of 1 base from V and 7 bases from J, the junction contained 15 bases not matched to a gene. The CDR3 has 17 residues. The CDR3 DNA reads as TGTGCCAGCAGCCAAGCAGGCCCTGGGGGGGGGGTGTTGACCCAGTACTTC. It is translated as CASSQAGPGGGVLTQYF.

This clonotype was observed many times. The CDR3 bases are TGTGCCAGCAGCTTAGTTTGGGCCGTAGCCGAGCAGTACTTC. It encodes CASSLVWAVAEQYF. This sequence joins TRBV7-9 and TRBJ2-7; no clear D gene. CDR3 length equals 14 residues. Per the germline V gene, CDR1 is SEHNR and CDR2 is FQNEAQ (reference sequence). V lost 1 base and J lost 6, with 13 bases in between.

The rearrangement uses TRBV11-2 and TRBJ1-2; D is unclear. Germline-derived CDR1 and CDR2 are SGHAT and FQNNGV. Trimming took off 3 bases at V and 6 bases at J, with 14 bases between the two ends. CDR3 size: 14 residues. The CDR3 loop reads CASSFPSGRDGYTF. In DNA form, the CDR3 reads TGTGCCAGCAGCTTTCCCTCCGGCCGCGATGGCTACACCTTC.

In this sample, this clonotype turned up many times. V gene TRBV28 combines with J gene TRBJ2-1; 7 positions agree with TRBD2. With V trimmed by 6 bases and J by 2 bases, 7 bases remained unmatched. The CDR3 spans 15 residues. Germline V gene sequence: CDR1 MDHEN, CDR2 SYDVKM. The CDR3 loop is CASRGGRATYNEQFF. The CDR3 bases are TGTGCCAGCAGGGGGGGGAGGGCTACCTACAATGAGCAGTTCTTC.

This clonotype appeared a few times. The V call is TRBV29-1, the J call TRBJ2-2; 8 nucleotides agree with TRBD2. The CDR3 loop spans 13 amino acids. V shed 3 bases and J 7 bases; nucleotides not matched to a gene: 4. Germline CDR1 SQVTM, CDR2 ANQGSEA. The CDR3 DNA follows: TGCAGCGTTGACACTAGCGGCGGCGGGGAGCTGTTTTTT. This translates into CSVDTSGGGELFF.